This T cell receptor beta chain was captured by sequencing in a study of identical twins. Whole-study results and caveats: There was more out-of-frame TCR alpha sharing in monozygotic twins than models estimated. While abundant cord blood beta clonotypes carried fewer insertions, memory repertoires showed no such pattern.

V lost 3 bases, J lost 0 bases, and 6 bases lay in between. Looked up from germline, CDR1 is DFQATT and CDR2 is SNEGSKA (reference sequence). The CDR3 has 13 residues. This clonotype has more than one count but fewer than ten. Its target is not known. Using its own MiXCR run on the 5' RACE reads, TCRdb lists one record per CDR3 protein. The sample has roughly 240,000 distinct CDR3 sequences; roughly 7% are singletons. These sequences were also reported in another study, on yellow fever vaccine responses in identical twins.

Sequencing used memory (CD45RO+) T cells sorted from blood. The receptor comes from a woman under 30 in good health. The J gene is TRBJ2-1, the V gene TRBV20-1; weak D call: TRBD2 (6 bases). CDR3 sequence: CSASGGSYNEQFF. The CDR3 bases are TGCAGTGCTAGCGGGGGCTCCTACAATGAGCAGTTCTTC.